Below are 6 T cell receptor beta chains sequenced from a single sample in a study of T cells expressing NK-cell markers. TCRdb re-called the 5' RACE reads, yielding one record per CDR3 amino acid sequence without DNA. The sample has under 500,000 distinct CDR3 sequences. What was sequenced was blood T cells: a sorted CD56 or NKG2C T cell subset, CD4+ or CD8+ T cells, or bulk PBMC T cells (not recorded which). These receptors all come from a woman aged 18-70 years in good health.

This chain joins TRBV28 and TRBJ2-7; TCRdb outputs TRBD2, but without DNA this stays unchecked. The CDR3 runs to 18 residues. Germline CDR1 MDHEN, CDR2 SYDVKM. CDR3 in amino acids: CASSLSLTGTSGSYEQYF.

This chain connects TRBV19 to TRBJ1-2; absent DNA, TCRdb's TRBD1 call cannot be checked. Germline CDR1 LNHDA, CDR2 SQIVND (reference sequence). The CDR3 runs 14 residues. The CDR3 sequence: CASSILAPTDGYTF.

The chain couples TRBV9 to TRBJ1-1. The CDR3 is made up of 14 amino acids. CDR1 is SGDLS and CDR2 is YYNGEE in the germline V gene. CDR3 region: CASSVDRVGTEAFF.

The rearrangement links TRBV12-3 or TRBV12-4 to TRBJ2-6; with no DNA, the TCRdb D assignment of TRBD1 cannot be verified. The CDR3 runs to 22 residues. Here the CDR3 reads CASSLNSPGTESIKPGANVLTF.

The chain links TRBV9 to TRBJ1-3; the TCRdb call, TRBD1, lacks DNA for checking. This CDR3 contains 14 residues. CDR1 is SGDLS, CDR2 YYNGEE, per germline. The CDR3 sequence: CASSVGTGGASIYF.

This chain joins TRBV18 and TRBJ1-1. This CDR3 region has 14 residues. Germline V gene lookup returns CDR1 KGHSH and CDR2 LQKENI. The CDR3 reads CASSPPHANTEAFF. Filled out from reference TRBV18 and TRBJ1-1, the complete variable domain reads NAGVMQNPRHLVRRRGQEARLRCSPMKGHSHVYWYRQLPEEGLKFMVYLQKENIIDESGMPKERFSAEFPKEGPSILRIQQVVRGDSAAYFCASSPPHANTEAFFGQGTRLTVV.